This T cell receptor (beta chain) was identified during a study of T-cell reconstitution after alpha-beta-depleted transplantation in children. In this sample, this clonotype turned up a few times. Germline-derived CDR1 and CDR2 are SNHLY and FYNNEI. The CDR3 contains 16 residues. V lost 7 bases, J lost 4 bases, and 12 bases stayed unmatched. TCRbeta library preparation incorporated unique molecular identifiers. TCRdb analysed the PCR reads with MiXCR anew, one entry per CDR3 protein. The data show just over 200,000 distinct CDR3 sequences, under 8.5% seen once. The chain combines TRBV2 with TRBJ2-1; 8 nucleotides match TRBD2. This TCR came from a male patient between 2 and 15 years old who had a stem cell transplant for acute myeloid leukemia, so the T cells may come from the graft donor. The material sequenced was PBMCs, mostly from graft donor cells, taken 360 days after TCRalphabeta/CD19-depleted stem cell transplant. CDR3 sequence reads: CASKRVRGGQYNEQFF. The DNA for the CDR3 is TGTGCCAGCAAGAGGGTCCGGGGGGGGCAATACAATGAGCAGTTCTTC.